This passage covers 10 T cell receptor beta chains from one sample sequenced in a study of T cells in Graves' hyperthyroidism and ophthalmopathy. Regions amplified from RNA transcripts were the TCR beta CDR3 regions. The TCR CDR3 was amplified in a first-round RT-PCR using the HTBI primer set. MiXCR, applied by TCRdb to the multiplex PCR reads, yields one record per CDR3 protein. The data show approximately 150,000 distinct CDR3 sequences, 9.4% seen once. Sequencing used blood. The receptors were gathered from a woman in her late teens or twenties with Graves' hyperthyroidism that later progressed to Graves' ophthalmopathy.

A word on this clonotype: A much larger clone differs by one base, so this may be a read error. The rearrangement joins TRBV9 to TRBJ2-1; 8 bases map to TRBD1. This CDR3 region has 17 residues. V shed 4 bases and J 7 bases; nucleotides not matched to a gene: 16. Looked up from germline, CDR1 is SGDLS and CDR2 is YYNGEE. The CDR3 protein is CASSPSTGAGGFNEQFF. In DNA form, the CDR3 reads TGTGCCAGCAGCCCATCCACAGGGGCAGGGGGCTTTAATGAGCAGTTCTTC. Complete variable domain (other parts from reference TRBV9 and TRBJ2-1): DSGVTQTPKHLITATGQRVTLRCSPRSGDLSVYWYQQSLDQGLQFLIQYYNGEERAKGNILERFSAQQFPDLHSELNLSSLELGDSALYFCASSPSTGAGGFNEQFFGPGTRLTVL.

This clonotype was seen at least ten times. The chain employs TRBV7-2 and TRBJ2-1; TRBD2 aligns across 7 bases. The CDR3 loop spans 14 amino acids. Trimming at V came to 6 bases and at J to 5 bases, leaving 7 bases not matched to a gene. CDR1 is SGHTA and CDR2 is FQGNSA in the germline V gene. Here the CDR3 reads CASRMTSSNNEQFF. For the CDR3, the DNA is TGTGCCAGCAGGATGACTAGCAGCAACAATGAGCAGTTCTTC.

This clonotype was observed many times. The V and J genes are TRBV7-3 and TRBJ2-1; D remains unclear. V shed 1 base and J shed 7 bases, with 8 bases lying between them. The CDR3 spans 13 residues. Germline-derived CDR1 and CDR2 are SGHTA and FQGTGA. This CDR3 reads CASSLSPLNEQFF. The CDR3 bases are TGTGCCAGCAGCTTAAGTCCATTGAATGAGCAGTTCTTC. Drawing the rest from reference TRBV7-3 and TRBJ2-1, the complete variable domain is GAGVSQTPSNKVTEKGKYVELRCDPISGHTALYWYRQSLGQGPEFLIYFQGTGAADDSGLPNDRFFAVRPEGSVSTLKIQRTERGDSAVYLCASSLSPLNEQFFGPGTRLTVL.

At least ten counts were recorded for this clonotype. This chain links TRBV28 with TRBJ2-7; the match to TRBD1 covers 7 bases. This CDR3 spans 13 amino acids. Germline trimming cut 7 bases from V and 2 bases from J; bases unmatched to any gene: 5. Germline V gene data show CDR1 as MDHEN and CDR2 as SYDVKM. The CDR3 loop reads CASTRDRPYEQYF. The CDR3 DNA follows: TGTGCCAGCACCCGGGACAGACCCTACGAGCAGTACTTC.

This clonotype was detected many times. The rearrangement uses TRBV2 and TRBJ2-5, with a possible D match to TRBD2 (6 bases). This CDR3 spans 14 amino acids. Germline CDR1 is SNHLY and CDR2 is FYNNEI. V lost 4 bases to trimming and J lost 1 base, with 10 bases between them. This CDR3 is CASSGNSGQETQYF. CDR3 DNA sequence: TGTGCCAGCAGTGGTAATAGCGGCCAAGAGACCCAGTACTTC.

The table lists this clonotype with a count of one. One end of the junction is discordant with germline, which a read error may explain. This chain connects TRBV5-5 to TRBJ1-2; D call uncertain. This CDR3 has 13 residues. The germline CDR1 and CDR2 sequences are SGHKS and YYEKEE (reference sequence). The CDR3, as DNA: TGTGTCAGCAGCCAAGATCCGAACTATGGCTACACCTTC. Its translation: CVSSQDPNYGYTF.

This clonotype was recorded at least ten times. The rearrangement uses TRBV19 and TRBJ1-3, with unresolved D. V was pared by 3 bases and J by 0 bases, with 6 bases between. Germline V CDR1 and CDR2: LNHDA, SQIVND (reference sequence). The CDR3 totals 14 residues. CDR3 coding DNA: TGTGCCAGTAGTATGTGGACCTCTGGAAACACCATATATTTT. Protein sequence: CASSMWTSGNTIYF.

The chain has TRBV7-3 and TRBJ2-1; possible D gene TRBD2, 7 bases. There are 17 residues in the CDR3. V was shortened by 3 bases and J by 2 bases, with 17 bases between the two germline ends. Germline V gene sequence: CDR1 SGHTA, CDR2 FQGTGA. The CDR3 DNA sequence: TGTGCCAGCAGCTTGGGGGGGGGGGCCAGCGCCTACAATGAGCAGTTCTTC. Translating it yields CASSLGGGASAYNEQFF.

Only a few counts were recorded for this clonotype. This chain connects TRBV9 to TRBJ2-2; D remains unclear. Trimming took off 0 bases at V and 4 bases at J, with 16 bases between the two ends. This CDR3 is built from 17 residues. Germline loops: CDR1 SGDLS, CDR2 YYNGEE. The CDR3, as DNA: TGTGCCAGCAGCGTAGCGAGAGGCCCGCTTGGCACCGGGGAGCTGTTTTTT. Translating gives CASSVARGPLGTGELFF.

This clonotype was counted a few times. The chain employs TRBV19 and TRBJ2-1; 7 bases are shared with TRBD2. CDR3 length: 14 residues. The V and J ends lost 5 bases and 7 bases, in that order; junction bases with no gene match: 8. Germline CDR1 is LNHDA and CDR2 is SQIVND (reference sequence). CDR3 sequence: CASSPSGVGNEQFF. CDR3 DNA: TGTGCCAGTAGTCCTAGCGGTGTAGGGAATGAGCAGTTCTTC. Full variable domain (rest looked up from reference TRBV19 and TRBJ2-1): DGGITQSPKYLFRKEGQNVTLSCEQNLNHDAMYWYRQDPGQGLRLIYYSQIVNDFQKGDIAEGYSVSREKKESFPLTVTSAQKNPTAFYLCASSPSGVGNEQFFGPGTRLTVL.